This TCR beta chain was obtained from a study of control samples from healthy donors and cancer patients. Sequenced by immunoSEQ multiplex PCR; TCRdb stores in-frame clones only, minus some. This table holds 110,000 to 150,000 clones, about 95% found once. The table lists this clone with a few counts. Trimming stripped 7 bases from V and 1 base from J, with 14 bases between. The CDR3 consists of 13 residues. Germline V gene data show CDR1 as SQVTM and CDR2 as ANQGSEA. This chain uses TRBV29-1 with TRBJ2-7; D is possibly TRBD2 (6 bases). Sequences were obtained from PBMCs. This TCR was recovered from a man aged 55 to 70 with colorectal cancer. The DNA of the CDR3 is TGCAGCGCGCAGCGGGCAGCATCCTACGAGCAGTACTTC. It translates to CSAQRAASYEQYF.